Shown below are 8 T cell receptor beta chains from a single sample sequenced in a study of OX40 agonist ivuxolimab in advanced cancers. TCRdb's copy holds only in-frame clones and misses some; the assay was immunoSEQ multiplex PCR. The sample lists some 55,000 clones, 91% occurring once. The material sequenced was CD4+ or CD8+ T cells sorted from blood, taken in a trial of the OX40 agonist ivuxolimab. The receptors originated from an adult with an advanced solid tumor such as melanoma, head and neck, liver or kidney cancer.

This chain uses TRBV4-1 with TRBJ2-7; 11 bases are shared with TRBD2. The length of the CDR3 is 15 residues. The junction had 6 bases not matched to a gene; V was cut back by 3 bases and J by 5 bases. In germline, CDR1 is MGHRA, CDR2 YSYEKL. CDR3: CASSHTTSGKDEQYF. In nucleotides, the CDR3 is TGCGCCAGCAGCCACACGACTAGCGGGAAGGACGAGCAGTACTTC.

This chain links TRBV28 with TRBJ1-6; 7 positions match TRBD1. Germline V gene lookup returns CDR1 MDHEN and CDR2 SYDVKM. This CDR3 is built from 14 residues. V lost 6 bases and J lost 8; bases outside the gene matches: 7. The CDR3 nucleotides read TGTGCCAGCAGATCGGGGACAGAGGATTCACCCCTCCACTTT. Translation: CASRSGTEDSPLHF.

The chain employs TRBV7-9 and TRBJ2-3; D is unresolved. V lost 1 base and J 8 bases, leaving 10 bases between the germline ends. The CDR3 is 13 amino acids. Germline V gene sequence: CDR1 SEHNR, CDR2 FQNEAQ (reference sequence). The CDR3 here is CASSLESSGTQYF. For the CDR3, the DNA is TGTGCCAGCAGCTTAGAGTCTTCGGGTACGCAGTATTTT.

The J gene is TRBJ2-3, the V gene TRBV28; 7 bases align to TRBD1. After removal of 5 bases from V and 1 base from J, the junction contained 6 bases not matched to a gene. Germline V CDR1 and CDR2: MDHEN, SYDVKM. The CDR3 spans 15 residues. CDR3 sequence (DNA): TGTGCCAGCAGTCCGGGACAGTGGGGCACAGATACGCAGTATTTT. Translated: CASSPGQWGTDTQYF.

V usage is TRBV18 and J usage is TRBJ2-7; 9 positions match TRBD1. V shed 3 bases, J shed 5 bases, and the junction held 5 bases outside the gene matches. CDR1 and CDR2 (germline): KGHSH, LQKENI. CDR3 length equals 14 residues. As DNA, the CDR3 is TGTGCCAGCTCACCGGGACAGGGTTTAGACGAGCAGTACTTC. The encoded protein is CASSPGQGLDEQYF.

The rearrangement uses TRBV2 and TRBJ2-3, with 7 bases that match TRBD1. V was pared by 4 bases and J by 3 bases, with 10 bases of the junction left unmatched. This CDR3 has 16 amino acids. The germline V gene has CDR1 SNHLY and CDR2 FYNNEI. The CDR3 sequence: CASSVQWDSGTDTQYF. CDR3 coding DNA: TGTGCCAGCAGTGTTCAATGGGACAGTGGGACAGATACGCAGTATTTT.

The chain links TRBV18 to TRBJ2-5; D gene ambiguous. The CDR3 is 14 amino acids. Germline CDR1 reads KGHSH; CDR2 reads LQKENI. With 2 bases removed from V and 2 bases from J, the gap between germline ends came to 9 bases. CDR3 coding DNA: TGTGCCAGCTCACCAGGGCAGTGGCAAGAGACCCAGTACTTC. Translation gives CASSPGQWQETQYF.

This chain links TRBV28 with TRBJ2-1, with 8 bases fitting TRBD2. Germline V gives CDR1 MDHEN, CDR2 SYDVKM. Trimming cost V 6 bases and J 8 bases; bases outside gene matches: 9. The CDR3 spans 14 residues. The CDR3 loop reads CASSPWTSPHEQFF. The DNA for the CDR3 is TGTGCCAGCAGCCCTTGGACTAGCCCCCATGAGCAGTTCTTC.